This TCR beta chain was obtained from a study of CD8 T cells in ankylosing spondylitis. Findings and limits, study-wide: Relatively scarce in peripheral blood, disease-linked clones were CD8+. What seemed typical of ankylosing spondylitis blood was a TCR beta motif built from eight highly homologous variants.

TCRdb independently ran MiXCR on the 5' RACE reads; one entry per CDR3 protein. The profile shows about 700,000 distinct CDR3 sequences, 15% to 20% of them singletons. The germline V and J ends were trimmed by 1 base and 5 bases, with 8 bases remaining between them. Germline assignment: CDR1 MGHDK and CDR2 SYGVNS. The CDR3 consists of 14 residues. Regarding this clonotype: Its antigen is as yet unknown.

This chain uses TRBV25-1 with TRBJ2-2, with D perhaps TRBD1 (5 bases). The sequence derives from a male donor with ankylosing spondylitis. Sequencing was performed on blood, either unsorted or a sorted T cell fraction (not recorded which). Written as DNA, the CDR3 is TGTGCCAGCAGTGAATTTGGGGCGACCGGGGAGCTGTTTTTT. Its protein product is CASSEFGATGELFF.